This entry lists 13 T cell receptor beta chains sequenced from one sample in a study of shared clonotypes between healthy human individuals. Some clones are missing from TCRdb's copy, which holds only in-frame ones; the method was immunoSEQ multiplex PCR. The sample yields over a million clones, roughly 96% seen once. What was sequenced was naive CD4+ T cells sorted from blood. As to subset: CD45RA+ positively selected. The receptor set was obtained from a man younger than 40 in good health.

CDR3 DNA sequence: TGCGCCAGCAGCTTGAGCGCAGGGCCTCGCCAAGAGACCCAGTACTTC. Protein product: CASSLSAGPRQETQYF. This rearrangement joins TRBV5-1 to TRBJ2-5, with a tentative D call TRBD1 (5 bases). Trimming took off 1 base at V and 1 base at J, with 14 bases between the two ends. This CDR3 comprises 16 residues. Germline CDR1 reads SGHRS; CDR2 reads YFSETQ. Drawing the rest from reference TRBV5-1 and TRBJ2-5, the complete variable domain is KAGVTQTPRYLIKTRGQQVTLSCSPISGHRSVSWYQQTPGQGLQFLFEYFSETQRNKGNFPGRFSGRQFSNSRSEMNVSTLELGDSALYLCASSLSAGPRQETQYFGPGTRLLVL.

The chain carries TRBV5-1 and TRBJ2-5, with D possibly being TRBD2 (5 bases). V dropped 4 bases and J dropped 4 bases, with 14 bases sitting between them. The CDR3 sequence is 14 residues long. The germline gives CDR1 SGHRS, CDR2 YFSETQ. CDR3 loop: CASSPPREGETQYF. The CDR3 DNA reads TGCGCCAGCAGCCCGCCCCGGGAAGGAGAGACCCAGTACTTC.

The chain has TRBV6-6 and TRBJ1-4, with TRBD1 matching 9 bases. The CDR3 covers 16 residues. Trimming cost V 6 bases and J 8 bases; bases outside gene matches: 13. Germline V gives CDR1 MNHNY, CDR2 SVGAGI (reference sequence). The CDR3 DNA reads as TGTGCCAGCAGCCAGACTTCGACAGGGGGGAGCGAAAAACTGTTTTTT. It yields the protein CASSQTSTGGSEKLFF.

J is TRBJ2-1 and V is TRBV29-1; D is ambiguous. The CDR3 length is 15 residues. Germline values: CDR1 SQVTM, CDR2 ANQGSEA. The V gene lost 3 bases and the J gene lost 6 bases, with 18 bases spanning the gap. CDR3 sequence reads: CSVDQRVLALNEQFF. The CDR3 nucleotides are TGCAGCGTTGATCAACGAGTTCTGGCCCTCAATGAGCAGTTCTTC.

The rearrangement uses TRBV27 and TRBJ2-3; no clear D. The V gene lost 3 bases and the J gene lost 0 bases, with 13 bases spanning the gap. CDR1 MNHEY and CDR2 SMNVEV come from the germline V gene (reference sequence). The CDR3 spans 16 residues. The CDR3 is CASSLSFGLSTDTQYF. DNA for the CDR3: TGTGCCAGCAGTTTGTCGTTCGGGCTAAGCACAGATACGCAGTATTTT.

V gene TRBV27 combines with J gene TRBJ2-3, with 8 bases lining up with TRBD1. This CDR3 has 14 amino acids. With 4 bases clipped from V and 7 bases from J, the junction kept 7 bases outside the gene matches. CDR1 MNHEY and CDR2 SMNVEV come from the germline V gene (reference sequence). In DNA form, the CDR3 reads TGTGCCAGCAGTTCAGGAACAGGGGGATATACGCAGTATTTT. Translating it yields CASSSGTGGYTQYF.

In this sample, this clone turned up a few times. The chain recombines TRBV7-9 with TRBJ2-2; 7 nucleotides align to TRBD1. CDR3 length: 17 residues. Trimming cost V 5 bases and J 0 bases; bases outside gene matches: 9. The V gene's germline CDR1 is SEHNR and CDR2 FQNEAQ (reference sequence). The CDR3 sequence is CASSGRDSLANTGELFF. CDR3 nucleotide sequence: TGTGCCAGCAGCGGTAGGGACAGCCTAGCGAACACCGGGGAGCTGTTTTTT. The full variable domain, rest sourced from reference TRBV7-9 and TRBJ2-2, is DTGVSQNPRHKITKRGQNVTFRCDPISEHNRLYWYRQTLGQGPEFLTYFQNEAQLEKSRLLSDRFSAERPKGSFSTLEIQRTEQGDSAMYLCASSGRDSLANTGELFFGEGSRLTVL.

The chain couples TRBV7-3 to TRBJ2-5; TRBD1 might be the D (6 bases). Trimming cost V 5 bases and J 5 bases, with 15 bases left between them. This CDR3 is 14 amino acids long. Germline-derived CDR1 and CDR2 are SGHTA and FQGTGA. CDR3 bases: TGTGCCAGCAGCCCACAGGGAGCCAGGGAGACCCAGTACTTC. It translates to CASSPQGARETQYF.

The chain links TRBV10-3 to TRBJ2-1; TRBD2 aligns across 11 bases. The CDR3 totals 15 residues. Per germline, CDR1 ENHRY and CDR2 SYGVKD. V dropped 6 bases and J dropped 1; count of bases not matched to a gene: 2. The CDR3 region is CAIRRLAGSYNEQFF. CDR3 bases: TGTGCCATCAGGAGACTAGCGGGATCCTACAATGAGCAGTTCTTC.

CDR3 loop: CASSEGSSGSDEQFF. The CDR3, as DNA: TGTGCCAGCAGTGAGGGGTCTAGCGGGAGCGATGAGCAGTTCTTC. The V and J genes are TRBV6-1 and TRBJ2-1; 10 nucleotides agree with TRBD2. The CDR3 consists of 15 residues. Germline V lookup: CDR1 MNHNS, CDR2 SASEGT. V lost 3 bases, J lost 8 bases, and 7 bases stayed unmatched.

The chain carries TRBV7-2 and TRBJ2-3; no reliable D call. The germline V gene has CDR1 SGHTA and CDR2 FQGNSA. The CDR3 consists of 14 residues. V shed 3 bases and J shed 2 bases, with 9 bases lying between them. Here the CDR3 DNA reads TGTGCCAGCAGCTTTGGACCCTCCACAGATACGCAGTATTTT. Translated, it gives CASSFGPSTDTQYF.

The genes are TRBV6-6 and TRBJ2-7, with 8 bases matching TRBD1. J was trimmed by 3 bases and V by 4 bases; bases with no gene match: 8. The CDR3 length is 15 residues. Per the germline V gene, CDR1 is MNHNY and CDR2 is SVGAGI (reference sequence). The CDR3 nucleotides read TGTGCCAGCAGTTCCCAGGACAGGGCGGACTACGAGCAGTACTTC. It codes for CASSSQDRADYEQYF.

The chain joins TRBV9 to TRBJ2-3; 9 bases are a match to TRBD2. CDR1 and CDR2 (germline): SGDLS, YYNGEE. This CDR3 is built from 17 residues. The junction had 11 bases not matched to a gene; V was cut back by 0 bases and J by 6 bases. As DNA, the CDR3 is TGTGCCAGCAGCGTAGAGAGGGGTAGCGGGAGATTGGATACGCAGTATTTT. Translated, it gives CASSVERGSGRLDTQYF.